The clone carrying this T cell receptor (beta chain) was recorded a few times. This sample was included in a study of blood T cell repertoires in COVID-19. The repertoire was sequenced with immunoSEQ multiplex PCR; TCRdb's copy has only in-frame clones and lacks some. The sample records tens of thousands of clones, around 82% being singletons. V gave up 4 bases and J gave up 8 bases, with 18 bases separating them. The CDR3 is 15 residues long. The V gene's germline CDR1 is SGHRS and CDR2 YFSETQ. The sequence was obtained from a man aged 55-75 years with COVID-19, enrolled during active disease. The rearrangement joins TRBV5-1 to TRBJ1-4; TRBD1 is a possible D gene (6 bases). The sequenced material came from peripheral blood. The CDR3, as DNA: TGCGCCAGCAGCCCAGGGAGGGGGGATGGAGAAAAACTGTTTTTT. Its translation: CASSPGRGDGEKLFF. The variable domain in full, with the rest retrieved from reference TRBV5-1 and TRBJ1-4, is KAGVTQTPRYLIKTRGQQVTLSCSPISGHRSVSWYQQTPGQGLQFLFEYFSETQRNKGNFPGRFSGRQFSNSRSEMNVSTLELGDSALYLCASSPGRGDGEKLFFGSGTQLSVL.